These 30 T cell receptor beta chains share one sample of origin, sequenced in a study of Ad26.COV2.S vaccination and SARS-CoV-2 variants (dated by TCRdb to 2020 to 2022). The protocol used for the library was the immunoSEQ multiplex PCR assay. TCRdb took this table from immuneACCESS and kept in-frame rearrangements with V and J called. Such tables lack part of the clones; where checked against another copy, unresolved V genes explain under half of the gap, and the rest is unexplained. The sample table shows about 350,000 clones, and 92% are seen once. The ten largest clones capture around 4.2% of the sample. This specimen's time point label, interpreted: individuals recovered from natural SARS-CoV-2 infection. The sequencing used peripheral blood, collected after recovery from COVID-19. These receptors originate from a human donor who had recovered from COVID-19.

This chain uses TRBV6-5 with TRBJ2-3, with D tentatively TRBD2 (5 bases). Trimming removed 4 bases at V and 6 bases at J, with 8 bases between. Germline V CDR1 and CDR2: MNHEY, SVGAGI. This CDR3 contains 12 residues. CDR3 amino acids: CASSSRGDTQYF. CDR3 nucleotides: TGTGCCAGCAGTTCGCGAGGGGATACGCAGTATTTT.

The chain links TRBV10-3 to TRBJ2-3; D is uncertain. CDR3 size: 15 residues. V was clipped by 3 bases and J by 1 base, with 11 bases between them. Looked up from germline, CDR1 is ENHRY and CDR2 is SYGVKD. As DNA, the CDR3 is TGTGCCATCAGTGATGGTAGGGATGGCACAGATACGCAGTATTTT. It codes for CAISDGRDGTDTQYF.

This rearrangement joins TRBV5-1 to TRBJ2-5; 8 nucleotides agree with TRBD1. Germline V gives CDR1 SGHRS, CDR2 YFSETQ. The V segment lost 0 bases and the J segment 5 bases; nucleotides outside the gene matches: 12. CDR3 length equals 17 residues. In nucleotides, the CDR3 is TGCGCCAGCAGCTTGGGGTTGGGCAGGGGGCTTTCGGAGACCCAGTACTTC. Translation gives CASSLGLGRGLSETQYF. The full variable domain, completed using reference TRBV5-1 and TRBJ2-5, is KAGVTQTPRYLIKTRGQQVTLSCSPISGHRSVSWYQQTPGQGLQFLFEYFSETQRNKGNFPGRFSGRQFSNSRSEMNVSTLELGDSALYLCASSLGLGRGLSETQYFGPGTRLLVL.

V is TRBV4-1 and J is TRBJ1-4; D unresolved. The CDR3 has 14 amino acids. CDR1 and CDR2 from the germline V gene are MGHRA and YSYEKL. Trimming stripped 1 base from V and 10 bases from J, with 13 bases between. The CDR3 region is CASSQGPEGGKLFF. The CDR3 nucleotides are TGCGCCAGCAGCCAAGGTCCGGAGGGTGGAAAACTGTTTTTT.

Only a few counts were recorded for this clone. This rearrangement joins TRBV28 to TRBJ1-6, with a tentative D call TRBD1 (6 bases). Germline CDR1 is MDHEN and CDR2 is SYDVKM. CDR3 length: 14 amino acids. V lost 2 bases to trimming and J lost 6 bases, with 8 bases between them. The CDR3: CASSLGTTNSPLHF. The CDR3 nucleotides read TGTGCCAGCAGTTTAGGGACAACTAATTCACCCCTCCACTTT.

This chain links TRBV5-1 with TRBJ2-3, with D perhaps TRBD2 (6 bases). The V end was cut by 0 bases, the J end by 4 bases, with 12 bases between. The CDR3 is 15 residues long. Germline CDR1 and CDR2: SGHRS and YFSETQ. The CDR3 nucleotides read TGCGCCAGCAGCTTGGCCCTAGCGTTAGCAGATACGCAGTATTTT. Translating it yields CASSLALALADTQYF.

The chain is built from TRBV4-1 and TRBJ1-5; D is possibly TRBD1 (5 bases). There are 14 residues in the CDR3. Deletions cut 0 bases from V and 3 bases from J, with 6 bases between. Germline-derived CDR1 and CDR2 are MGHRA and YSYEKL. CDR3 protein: CASSQDRDNQPQHF. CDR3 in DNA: TGCGCCAGCAGCCAAGACAGGGACAATCAGCCCCAGCATTTT.

The CDR3 here is CASIPTRGYEEQYF. The CDR3 DNA is TGTGCCAGCATCCCGACTAGGGGGTACGAGGAGCAGTACTTC. This sequence joins TRBV6-2 or TRBV6-3 and TRBJ2-7; D tentatively reads TRBD1 or TRBD2 (6 bases each). Germline CDR1 is MNHEY and CDR2 is SVGEGT. The CDR3 extends over 14 amino acids. With 7 bases removed from V and 7 bases from J, the gap between germline ends came to 20 bases.

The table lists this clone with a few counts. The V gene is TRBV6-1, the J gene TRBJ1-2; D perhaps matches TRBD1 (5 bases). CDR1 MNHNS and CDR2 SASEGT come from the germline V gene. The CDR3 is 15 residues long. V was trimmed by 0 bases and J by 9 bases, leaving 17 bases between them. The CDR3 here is CASSEALQGGNRYTF. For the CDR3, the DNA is TGTGCCAGCAGTGAAGCGCTGCAGGGAGGAAATCGCTACACCTTC.

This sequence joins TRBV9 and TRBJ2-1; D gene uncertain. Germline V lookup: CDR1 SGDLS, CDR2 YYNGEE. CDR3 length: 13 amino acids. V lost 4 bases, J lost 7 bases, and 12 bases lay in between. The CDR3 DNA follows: TGTGCCAGCAGCCCCCCGGGTCCAAATGAGCAGTTCTTC. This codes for CASSPPGPNEQFF.

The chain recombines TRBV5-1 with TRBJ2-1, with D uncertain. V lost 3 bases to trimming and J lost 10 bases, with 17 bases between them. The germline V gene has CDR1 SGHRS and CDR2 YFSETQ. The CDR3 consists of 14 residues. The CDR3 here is CASSSTVPSGEQFF. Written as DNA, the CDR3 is TGCGCCAGCAGCTCGACGGTACCTAGTGGGGAGCAGTTCTTC.

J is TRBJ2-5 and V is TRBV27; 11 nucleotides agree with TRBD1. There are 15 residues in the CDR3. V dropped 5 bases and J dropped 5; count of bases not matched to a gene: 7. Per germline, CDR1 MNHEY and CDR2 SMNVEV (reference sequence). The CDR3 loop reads CASSTRDRGGETQYF. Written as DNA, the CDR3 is TGTGCCAGCAGTACCCGGGACAGGGGGGGGGAGACCCAGTACTTC.

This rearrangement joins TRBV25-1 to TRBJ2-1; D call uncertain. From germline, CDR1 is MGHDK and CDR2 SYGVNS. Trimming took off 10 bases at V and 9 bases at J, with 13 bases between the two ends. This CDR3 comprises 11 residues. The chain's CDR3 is CATRPRCEQFF. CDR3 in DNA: TGTGCCACTCGACCCAGGTGTGAGCAGTTCTTC.

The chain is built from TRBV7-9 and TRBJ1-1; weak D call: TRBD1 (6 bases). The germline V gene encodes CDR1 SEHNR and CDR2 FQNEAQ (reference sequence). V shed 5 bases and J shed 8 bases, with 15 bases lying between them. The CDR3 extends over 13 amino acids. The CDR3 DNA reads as TGTGCCAGCAGCCTCCACAGGGAAGGGGAAGCTTTCTTT. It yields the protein CASSLHREGEAFF.

DNA for the CDR3: TGTGCCAGCAGCTTCCACGGGGCGGACAATTCACCCCTCCACTTT. It specifies CASSFHGADNSPLHF. The chain uses TRBV11-2 and TRBJ1-6, with D perhaps matching TRBD1 (5 bases). CDR3 length: 15 amino acids. V was cut by 3 bases and J by 7 bases, with 13 bases left in between. Per the germline V gene, CDR1 is SGHAT and CDR2 is FQNNGV.

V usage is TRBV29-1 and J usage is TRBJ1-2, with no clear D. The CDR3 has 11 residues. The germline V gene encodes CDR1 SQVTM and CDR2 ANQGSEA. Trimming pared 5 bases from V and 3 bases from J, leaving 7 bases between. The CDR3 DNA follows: TGCAGCGTTAGATCCGACTATGGCTACACCTTC. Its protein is CSVRSDYGYTF.

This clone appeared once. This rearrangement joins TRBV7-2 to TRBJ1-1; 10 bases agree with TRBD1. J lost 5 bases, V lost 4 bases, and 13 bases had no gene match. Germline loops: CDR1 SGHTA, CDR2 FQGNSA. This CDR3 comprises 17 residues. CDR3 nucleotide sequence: TGTGCCAGCAGCTCCCTCTCGATGGACAGGGGGAGAACTGAAGCTTTCTTT. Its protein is CASSSLSMDRGRTEAFF. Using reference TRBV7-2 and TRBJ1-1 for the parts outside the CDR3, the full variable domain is GAGVSQSPSNKVTEKGKDVELRCDPISGHTALYWYRQSLGQGLEFLIYFQGNSAPDKSGLPSDRFSAERTGGSVSTLTIQRTQQEDSAVYLCASSSLSMDRGRTEAFFGQGTRLTVV.

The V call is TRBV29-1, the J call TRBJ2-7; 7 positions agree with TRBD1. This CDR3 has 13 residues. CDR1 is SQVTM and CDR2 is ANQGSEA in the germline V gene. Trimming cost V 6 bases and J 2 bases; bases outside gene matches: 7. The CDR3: CSVAFGQAYEQYF. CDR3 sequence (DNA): TGCAGCGTGGCTTTCGGACAGGCCTACGAGCAGTACTTC.

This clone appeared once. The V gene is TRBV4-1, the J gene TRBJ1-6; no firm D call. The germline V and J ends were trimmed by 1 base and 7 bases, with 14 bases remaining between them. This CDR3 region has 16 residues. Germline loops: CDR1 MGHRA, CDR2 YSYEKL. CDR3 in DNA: TGCGCCAGCAGCCAAGGTCGGGCGGGTGGAAATTCACCCCTCCACTTT. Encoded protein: CASSQGRAGGNSPLHF.

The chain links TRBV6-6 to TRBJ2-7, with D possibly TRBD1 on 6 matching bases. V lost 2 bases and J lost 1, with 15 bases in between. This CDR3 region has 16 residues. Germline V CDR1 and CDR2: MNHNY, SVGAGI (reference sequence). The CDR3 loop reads CASSYDSRQGSYEQYF. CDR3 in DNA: TGTGCCAGCAGTTACGACAGCAGGCAGGGGTCCTACGAGCAGTACTTC.

The CDR3 DNA reads TGTGCCAGCAGCTCGCAGACAGGTGCCTACGAGCAGTACTTC. Residues: CASSSQTGAYEQYF. The chain recombines TRBV7-2 with TRBJ2-7, with D possibly TRBD1 on 6 matching bases. The CDR3 totals 14 residues. Germline CDR1 is SGHTA and CDR2 is FQGNSA. The V end lost 4 bases, the J end lost 2 bases, and 12 bases lay between the germline ends.

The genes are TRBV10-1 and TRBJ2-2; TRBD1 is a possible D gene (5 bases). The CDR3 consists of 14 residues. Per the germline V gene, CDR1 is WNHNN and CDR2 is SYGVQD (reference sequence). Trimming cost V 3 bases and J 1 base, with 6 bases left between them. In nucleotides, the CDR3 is TGCGCCAGCAGTGATACAGGGAACACCGGGGAGCTGTTTTTT. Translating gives CASSDTGNTGELFF.

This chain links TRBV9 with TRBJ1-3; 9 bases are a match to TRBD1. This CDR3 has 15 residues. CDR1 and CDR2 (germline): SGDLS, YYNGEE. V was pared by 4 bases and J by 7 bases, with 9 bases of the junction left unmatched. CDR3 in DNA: TGTGCCAGCAGCAAAGGGACAGGGACGAGGAACACCATATATTTT. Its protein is CASSKGTGTRNTIYF.

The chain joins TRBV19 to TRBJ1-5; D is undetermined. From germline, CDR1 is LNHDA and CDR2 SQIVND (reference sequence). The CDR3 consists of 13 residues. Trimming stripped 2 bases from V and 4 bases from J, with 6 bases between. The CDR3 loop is CASSIIQNQPQHF. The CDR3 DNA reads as TGTGCCAGTAGTATAATCCAGAATCAGCCCCAGCATTTT.

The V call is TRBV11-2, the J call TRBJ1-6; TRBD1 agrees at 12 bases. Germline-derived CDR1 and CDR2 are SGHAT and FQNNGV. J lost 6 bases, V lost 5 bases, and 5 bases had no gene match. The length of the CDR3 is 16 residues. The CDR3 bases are TGTGCCAGCAGCCTCCGGGACAGGGGGCCTAATTCACCCCTCCACTTT. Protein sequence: CASSLRDRGPNSPLHF. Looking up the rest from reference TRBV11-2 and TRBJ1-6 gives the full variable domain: EAGVAQSPRYKIIEKRQSVAFWCNPISGHATLYWYQQILGQGPKLLIQFQNNGVVDDSQLPKDRFSAERLKGVDSTLKIQPAKLEDSAVYLCASSLRDRGPNSPLHFGNGTRLTVT.

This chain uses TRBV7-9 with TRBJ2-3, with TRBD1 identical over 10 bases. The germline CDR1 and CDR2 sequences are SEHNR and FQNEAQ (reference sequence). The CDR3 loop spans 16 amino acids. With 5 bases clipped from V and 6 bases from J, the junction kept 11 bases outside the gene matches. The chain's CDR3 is CASSGEGTGETDTQYF. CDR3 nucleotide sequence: TGTGCCAGCAGCGGAGAAGGGACAGGGGAGACGGATACGCAGTATTTT.

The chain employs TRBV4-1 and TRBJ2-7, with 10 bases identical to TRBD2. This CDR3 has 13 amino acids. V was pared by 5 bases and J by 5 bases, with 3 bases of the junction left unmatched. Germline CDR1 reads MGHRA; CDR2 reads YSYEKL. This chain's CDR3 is CASSAGTSDEQYF. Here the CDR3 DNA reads TGCGCCAGCAGCGCCGGGACTAGCGACGAGCAGTACTTC.

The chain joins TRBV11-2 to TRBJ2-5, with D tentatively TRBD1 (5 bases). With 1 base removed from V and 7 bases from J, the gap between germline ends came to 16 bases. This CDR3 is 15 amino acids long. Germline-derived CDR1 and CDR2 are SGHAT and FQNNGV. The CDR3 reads CASSLGQGFVGTQYF. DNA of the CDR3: TGTGCCAGCAGCTTAGGCCAGGGATTCGTCGGGACCCAGTACTTC.

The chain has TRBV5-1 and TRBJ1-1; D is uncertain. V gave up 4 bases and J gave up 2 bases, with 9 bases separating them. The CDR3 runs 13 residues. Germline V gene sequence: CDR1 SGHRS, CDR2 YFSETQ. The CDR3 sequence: CASSDQPNTEAFF. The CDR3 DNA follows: TGCGCCAGCAGCGACCAACCTAACACTGAAGCTTTCTTT.

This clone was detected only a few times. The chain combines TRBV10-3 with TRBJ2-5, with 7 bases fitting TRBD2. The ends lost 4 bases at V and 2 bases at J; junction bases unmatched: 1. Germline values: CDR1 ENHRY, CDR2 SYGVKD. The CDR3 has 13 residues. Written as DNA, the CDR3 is TGTGCCATCAGTGGGGGGGGGCAAGAGACCCAGTACTTC. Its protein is CAISGGGQETQYF.